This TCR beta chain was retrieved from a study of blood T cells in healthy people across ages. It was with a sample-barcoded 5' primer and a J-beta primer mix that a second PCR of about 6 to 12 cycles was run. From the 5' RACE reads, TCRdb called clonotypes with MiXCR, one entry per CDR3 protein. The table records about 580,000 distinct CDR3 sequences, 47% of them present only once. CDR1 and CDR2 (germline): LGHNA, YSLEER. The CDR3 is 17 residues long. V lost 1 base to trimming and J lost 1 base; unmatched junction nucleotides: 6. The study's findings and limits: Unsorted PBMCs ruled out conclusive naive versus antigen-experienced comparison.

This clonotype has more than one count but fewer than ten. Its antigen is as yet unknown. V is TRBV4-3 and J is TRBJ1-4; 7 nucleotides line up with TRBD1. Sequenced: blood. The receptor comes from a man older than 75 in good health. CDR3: CASSQGRGHRTNEKLFF. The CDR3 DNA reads TGCGCCAGCAGCCAAGGGAGGGGGCACCGAACTAATGAAAAACTGTTTTTT.